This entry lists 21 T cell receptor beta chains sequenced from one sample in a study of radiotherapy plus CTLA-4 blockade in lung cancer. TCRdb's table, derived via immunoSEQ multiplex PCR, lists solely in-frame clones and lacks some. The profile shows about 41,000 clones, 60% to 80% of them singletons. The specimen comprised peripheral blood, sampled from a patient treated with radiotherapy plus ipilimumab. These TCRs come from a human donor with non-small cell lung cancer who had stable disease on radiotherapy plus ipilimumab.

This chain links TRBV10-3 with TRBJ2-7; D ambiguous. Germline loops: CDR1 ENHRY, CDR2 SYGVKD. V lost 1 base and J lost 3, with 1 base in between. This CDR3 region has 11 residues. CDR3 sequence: CAISEYYEQYF. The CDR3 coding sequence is TGTGCCATCAGTGAGTACTACGAGCAGTACTTC.

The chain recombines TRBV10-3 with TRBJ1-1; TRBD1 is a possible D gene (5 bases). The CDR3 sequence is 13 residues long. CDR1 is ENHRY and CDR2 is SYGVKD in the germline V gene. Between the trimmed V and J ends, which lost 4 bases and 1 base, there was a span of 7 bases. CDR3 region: CAISGGKNTEAFF. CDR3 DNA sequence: TGTGCCATCAGTGGGGGCAAGAACACTGAAGCTTTCTTT.

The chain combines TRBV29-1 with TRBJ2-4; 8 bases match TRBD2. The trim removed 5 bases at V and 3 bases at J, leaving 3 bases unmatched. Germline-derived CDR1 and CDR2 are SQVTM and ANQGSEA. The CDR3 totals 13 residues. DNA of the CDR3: TGCAGCGTTACTAGCGGAAACAAAAACATTCAGTACTTC. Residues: CSVTSGNKNIQYF. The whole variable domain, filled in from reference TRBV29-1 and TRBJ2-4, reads SAVISQKPSRDICQRGTSLTIQCQVDSQVTMMFWYRQQPGQSLTLIATANQGSEATYESGFVIDKFPISRPNLTFSTLTVSNMSPEDSSIYLCSVTSGNKNIQYFGAGTRLSVL.

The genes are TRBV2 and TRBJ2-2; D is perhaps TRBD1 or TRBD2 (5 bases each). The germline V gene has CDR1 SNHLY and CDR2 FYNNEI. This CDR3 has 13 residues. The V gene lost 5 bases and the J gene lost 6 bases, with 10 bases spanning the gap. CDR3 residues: CASSIRGAGELFF. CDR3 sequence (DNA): TGTGCCAGCAGTATTAGGGGAGCCGGGGAGCTGTTTTTT.

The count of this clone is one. The CDR3 bases are TGTGCCAGCAGCCCCCGACAGGGCGATGAAAAACTGTTTTTT. Amino acid sequence: CASSPRQGDEKLFF. This chain uses TRBV9 with TRBJ1-4; 7 positions match TRBD1. The CDR3 extends over 14 amino acids. Germline values: CDR1 SGDLS, CDR2 YYNGEE. The V and J ends lost 4 bases and 6 bases, in that order; junction bases with no gene match: 6.

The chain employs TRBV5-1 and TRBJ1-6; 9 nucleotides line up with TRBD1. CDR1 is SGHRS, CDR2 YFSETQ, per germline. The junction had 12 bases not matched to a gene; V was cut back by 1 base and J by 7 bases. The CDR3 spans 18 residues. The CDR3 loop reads CASSLRETGGFGNSPLHF. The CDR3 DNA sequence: TGCGCCAGCAGCTTGCGCGAGACAGGGGGATTTGGGAATTCACCCCTCCACTTT.

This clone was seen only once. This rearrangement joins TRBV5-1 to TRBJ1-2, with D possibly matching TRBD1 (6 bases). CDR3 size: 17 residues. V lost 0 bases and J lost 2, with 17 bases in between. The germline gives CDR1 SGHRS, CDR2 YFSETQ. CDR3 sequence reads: CASSLGQAIAQNYGYTF. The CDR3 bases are TGCGCCAGCAGCTTGGGACAGGCGATCGCCCAGAACTATGGCTACACCTTC.

CDR3 DNA sequence: TGTGCCAGCAGTGGCCGGGACAGCCTCCAAGAGACCCAGTACTTC. It is translated as CASSGRDSLQETQYF. The chain has TRBV6-1 and TRBJ2-5; TRBD1 aligns across 7 bases. There are 15 residues in the CDR3. Germline loops: CDR1 MNHNS, CDR2 SASEGT. With 4 bases clipped from V and 1 base from J, the junction kept 6 bases outside the gene matches.

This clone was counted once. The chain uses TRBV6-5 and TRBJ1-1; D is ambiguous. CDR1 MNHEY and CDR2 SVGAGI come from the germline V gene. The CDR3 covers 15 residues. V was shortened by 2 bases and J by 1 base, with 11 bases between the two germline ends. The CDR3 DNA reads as TGTGCCAGCAGTTACCCGTGGGCTGCGAACACTGAAGCTTTCTTT. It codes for CASSYPWAANTEAFF.

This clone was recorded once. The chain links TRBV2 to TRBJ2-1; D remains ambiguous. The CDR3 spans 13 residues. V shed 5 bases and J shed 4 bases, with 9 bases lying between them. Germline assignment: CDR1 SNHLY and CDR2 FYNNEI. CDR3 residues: CASSPNGYNEQFF. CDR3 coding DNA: TGTGCCAGCAGTCCTAATGGTTACAATGAGCAGTTCTTC.

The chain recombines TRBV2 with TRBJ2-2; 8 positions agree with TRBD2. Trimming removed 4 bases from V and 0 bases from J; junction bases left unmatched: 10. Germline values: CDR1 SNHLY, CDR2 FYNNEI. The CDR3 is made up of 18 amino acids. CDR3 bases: TGTGCCAGCAGTGTACTCGGGCTAGCGGGCGCGAACACCGGGGAGCTGTTTTTT. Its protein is CASSVLGLAGANTGELFF.

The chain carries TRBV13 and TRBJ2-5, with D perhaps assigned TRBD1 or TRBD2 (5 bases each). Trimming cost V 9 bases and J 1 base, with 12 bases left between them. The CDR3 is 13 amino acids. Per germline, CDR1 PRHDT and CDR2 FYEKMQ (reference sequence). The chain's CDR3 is CASRGRFQETQYF. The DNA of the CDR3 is TGTGCCAGTAGGGGACGGTTCCAAGAGACCCAGTACTTC. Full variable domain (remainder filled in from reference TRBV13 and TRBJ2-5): AAGVIQSPRHLIKEKRETATLKCYPIPRHDTVYWYQQGPGQDPQFLISFYEKMQSDKGSIPDRFSAQQFSDYHSELNMSSLELGDSALYFCASRGRFQETQYFGPGTRLLVL.

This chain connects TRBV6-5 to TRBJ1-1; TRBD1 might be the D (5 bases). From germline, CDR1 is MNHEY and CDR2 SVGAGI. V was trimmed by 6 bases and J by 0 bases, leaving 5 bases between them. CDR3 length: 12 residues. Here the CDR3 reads CASRTVNTEAFF. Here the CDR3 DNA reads TGTGCCAGCAGGACAGTGAACACTGAAGCTTTCTTT.

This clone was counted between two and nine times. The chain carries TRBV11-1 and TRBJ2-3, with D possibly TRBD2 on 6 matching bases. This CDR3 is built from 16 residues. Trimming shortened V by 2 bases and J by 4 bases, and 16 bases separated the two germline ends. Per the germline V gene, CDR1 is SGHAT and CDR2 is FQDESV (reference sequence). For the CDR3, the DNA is TGTGCCAGCAGCTTAATAACGCAGGCTAGCGCAGATACGCAGTATTTT. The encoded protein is CASSLITQASADTQYF.

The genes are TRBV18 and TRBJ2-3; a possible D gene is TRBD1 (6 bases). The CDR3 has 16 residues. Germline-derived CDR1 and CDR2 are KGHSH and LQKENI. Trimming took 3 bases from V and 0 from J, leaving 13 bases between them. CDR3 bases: TGTGCCAGCTCACCGCGGCAGGGGATGAGCACAGATACGCAGTATTTT. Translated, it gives CASSPRQGMSTDTQYF.

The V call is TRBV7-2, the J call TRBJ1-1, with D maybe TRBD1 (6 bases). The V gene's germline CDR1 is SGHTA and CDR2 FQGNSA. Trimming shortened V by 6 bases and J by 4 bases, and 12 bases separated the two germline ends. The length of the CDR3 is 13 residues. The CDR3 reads CASRLQGITEAFF. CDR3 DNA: TGTGCCAGCAGGTTACAGGGAATCACTGAAGCTTTCTTT.

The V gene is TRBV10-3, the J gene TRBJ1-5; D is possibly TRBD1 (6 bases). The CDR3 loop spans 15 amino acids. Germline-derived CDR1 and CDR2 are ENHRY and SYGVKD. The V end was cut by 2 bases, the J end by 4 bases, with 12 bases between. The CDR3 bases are TGTGCCATCAGTGAGAAGGGGACACCTAATCAGCCCCAGCATTTT. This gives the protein CAISEKGTPNQPQHF.

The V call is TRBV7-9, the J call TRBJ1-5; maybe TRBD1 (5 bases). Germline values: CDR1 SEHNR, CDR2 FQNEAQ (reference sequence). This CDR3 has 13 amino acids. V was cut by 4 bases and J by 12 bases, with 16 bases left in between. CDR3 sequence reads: CASSSAGGVGQHF. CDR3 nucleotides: TGTGCCAGCAGCTCAGCGGGGGGAGTGGGCCAGCATTTT.

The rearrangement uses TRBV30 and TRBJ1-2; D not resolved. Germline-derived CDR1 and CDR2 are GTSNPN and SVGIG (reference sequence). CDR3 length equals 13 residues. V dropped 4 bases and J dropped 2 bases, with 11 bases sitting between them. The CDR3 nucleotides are TGTGCCTGGACCCAGACCGCGAACTATGGCTACACCTTC. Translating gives CAWTQTANYGYTF.

CDR3 protein: CASSLLQNTEAFF. In DNA form, the CDR3 reads TGTGCCAGCAGCTTGCTACAGAACACTGAAGCTTTCTTT. The V gene is TRBV11-3, the J gene TRBJ1-1, with D uncertain. The V end lost 3 bases, the J end lost 1 base, and 6 bases lay between the germline ends. The CDR3 contains 13 residues. The germline V gene encodes CDR1 SGHNT and CDR2 YENEEA.

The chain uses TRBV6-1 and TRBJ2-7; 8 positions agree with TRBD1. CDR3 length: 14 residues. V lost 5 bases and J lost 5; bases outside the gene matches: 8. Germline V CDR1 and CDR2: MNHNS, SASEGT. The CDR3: CASSPDQGQDEQYF. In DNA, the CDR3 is TGTGCCAGCAGTCCCGACCAGGGACAGGACGAGCAGTACTTC.